Below are 25 T cell receptor beta chains sequenced from a single sample in a study of CD8+ T cells in alopecia areata (dated by TCRdb to the late 2010s). Library method: the immunoSEQ multiplex PCR assay. RNA was extracted from all samples and reverse transcribed into cDNA, which served as template for TCR sequencing. The source is immuneACCESS, and TCRdb retained only in-frame sequences with V and J called. Part of the clones is not carried over; for the studies checked, unresolved V genes explain less than half of this, and the remainder is unexplained. The sample records 150,000 to 200,000 clones, less than 65% of which are singletons. Jointly, the top ten make up approximately 1% of the sample. The sample's time point label is to be understood as: 20 to 30 weeks on oral tofacitinib. In light of the paper, this sample's treatment or condition label describes: oral pan-JAK inhibitor, 5-10 mg twice daily.

The starting material was CD4+ T cells sorted from blood, obtained at week 24, from a patient treated with tofacitinib. The receptors were gathered from a human donor with alopecia areata.

V and J are TRBV5-6 and TRBJ2-1, with 11 bases matching TRBD2. There are 17 residues in the CDR3. J was trimmed by 4 bases and V by 3 bases; bases with no gene match: 9. Germline CDR1 reads SGHDT; CDR2 reads YYEEEE. CDR3 sequence reads: CASSSGGRTSGYNEQFF. The DNA of the CDR3 is TGTGCCAGCAGCTCCGGAGGACGGACTAGCGGGTACAATGAGCAGTTCTTC. The complete variable domain, with remaining parts taken from reference TRBV5-6 and TRBJ2-1, reads DAGVTQSPTHLIKTRGQQVTLRCSPKSGHDTVSWYQQALGQGPQFIFQYYEEEERQRGNFPDRFSGHQFPNYSSELNVNALLLGDSALYLCASSSGGRTSGYNEQFFGPGTRLTVL.

The chain couples TRBV2 to TRBJ1-5; possibly TRBD1 for D (5 bases). Trimming shortened V by 6 bases and J by 7 bases, and 13 bases separated the two germline ends. In germline, CDR1 is SNHLY, CDR2 FYNNEI. CDR3 length equals 13 residues. CDR3 sequence reads: CASSQGVKQPQHF. In nucleotides, the CDR3 is TGTGCCAGCAGCCAGGGTGTCAAACAGCCCCAGCATTTT.

This clone has a single count. The chain links TRBV18 to TRBJ2-6; possibly TRBD2 for D (6 bases). The ends were cut back, 0 bases at V and 2 bases at J, with 17 bases in the middle. CDR1 and CDR2 (germline): KGHSH, LQKENI. The CDR3 has 19 amino acids. CDR3 sequence: CASSPPLGTHVPGANVLTF. DNA of the CDR3: TGTGCCAGCTCACCACCTTTAGGGACTCACGTCCCTGGGGCCAACGTCCTGACTTTC.

This chain uses TRBV5-1 with TRBJ2-5; perhaps TRBD1 as D (6 bases). The CDR3 length is 14 residues. V was trimmed by 4 bases and J by 3 bases, leaving 13 bases between them. The germline gives CDR1 SGHRS, CDR2 YFSETQ. CDR3: CASSPGTNKETQYF. The CDR3 region has the DNA TGCGCCAGCAGCCCCGGGACAAATAAAGAGACCCAGTACTTC.

The chain employs TRBV5-1 and TRBJ1-1, with 7 bases aligning to TRBD1. The CDR3 length is 15 residues. CDR1 and CDR2 from the germline V gene are SGHRS and YFSETQ. V lost 4 bases and J lost 1; bases outside the gene matches: 7. The chain's CDR3 is CASSPMGQKNTEAFF. The CDR3 nucleotides are TGCGCCAGCAGCCCGATGGGACAGAAGAACACTGAAGCTTTCTTT.

A few counts support this clone. V usage is TRBV6-1 and J usage is TRBJ1-2; 7 nucleotides align to TRBD1. CDR1 is MNHNS and CDR2 is SASEGT in the germline V gene. The trim removed 1 base at V and 6 bases at J, leaving 5 bases unmatched. The CDR3 runs to 14 residues. The CDR3 DNA follows: TGTGCCAGCAGTGAAGGGACAGGACTTAATGGCTACACCTTC. Translating it yields CASSEGTGLNGYTF.

The chain couples TRBV27 to TRBJ1-2, with a possible D match to TRBD1 (5 bases). This CDR3 contains 12 residues. Trimming took 3 bases from V and 7 from J, leaving 9 bases between them. Germline-derived CDR1 and CDR2 are MNHEY and SMNVEV (reference sequence). CDR3 residues: CASSFRDGGYTF. CDR3 bases: TGTGCCAGCAGTTTTCGGGACGGTGGCTACACCTTC.

The chain recombines TRBV2 with TRBJ2-3, with 8 positions matching TRBD1. The CDR3 contains 15 residues. Looked up from germline, CDR1 is SNHLY and CDR2 is FYNNEI. After removal of 1 base from V and 2 bases from J, the junction contained 2 bases not matched to a gene. CDR3 in amino acids: CASSEGGQVTDTQYF. For the CDR3, the DNA is TGTGCCAGCAGTGAAGGGGGACAGGTCACAGATACGCAGTATTTT.

This clone was counted a few times. The chain links TRBV30 to TRBJ1-5; D perhaps matches TRBD1 (5 bases). The ends were cut back, 2 bases at V and 1 base at J, with 12 bases in the middle. The CDR3 consists of 15 residues. CDR1 and CDR2 from the germline V gene are GTSNPN and SVGIG (reference sequence). The CDR3 DNA sequence: TGTGCCTGGAGTCTAGGGACGTTCAGCAATCAGCCCCAGCATTTT. It translates to CAWSLGTFSNQPQHF.

The V gene is TRBV5-1, the J gene TRBJ2-3, with TRBD2 matching 8 bases. There are 15 residues in the CDR3. With V trimmed by 1 base and J by 5 bases, 6 bases remained unmatched. Looked up from germline, CDR1 is SGHRS and CDR2 is YFSETQ. For the CDR3, the DNA is TGCGCCAGCAGCTTGCAACGGGGGGGCCGAGATACGCAGTATTTT. Translating it yields CASSLQRGGRDTQYF. Full variable domain (outside the CDR3, taken from reference TRBV5-1 and TRBJ2-3): KAGVTQTPRYLIKTRGQQVTLSCSPISGHRSVSWYQQTPGQGLQFLFEYFSETQRNKGNFPGRFSGRQFSNSRSEMNVSTLELGDSALYLCASSLQRGGRDTQYFGPGTRLTVL.

The chain employs TRBV5-1 and TRBJ2-7; TRBD1 matches at 7 bases. V was pared by 4 bases and J by 4 bases, with 8 bases of the junction left unmatched. Germline V gene data show CDR1 as SGHRS and CDR2 as YFSETQ. This CDR3 has 14 amino acids. DNA of the CDR3: TGCGCCAGCAGCCCCGGGACAGCCTCTTACGAGCAGTACTTC. It is translated as CASSPGTASYEQYF.

The chain uses TRBV30 and TRBJ1-2; D is uncertain. The CDR3 consists of 12 residues. V gave up 3 bases and J gave up 1 base, with 6 bases separating them. The V gene's germline CDR1 is GTSNPN and CDR2 SVGIG (reference sequence). As DNA, the CDR3 is TGTGCCTGGAGCGACAATAACTATGGCTACACCTTC. It yields the protein CAWSDNNYGYTF. Full variable domain (missing parts from reference TRBV30 and TRBJ1-2): SQTIHQWPATLVQPVGSPLSLECTVEGTSNPNLYWYRQAAGRGLQLLFYSVGIGQISSEVPQNLSASRPQDRQFILSSKKLLLSDSGFYLCAWSDNNYGYTFGSGTRLTVV.

V and J are TRBV29-1 and TRBJ1-1, with 10 bases lining up with TRBD1. This CDR3 is built from 14 residues. Germline CDR1 is SQVTM and CDR2 is ANQGSEA. J was trimmed by 0 bases and V by 6 bases; bases with no gene match: 4. The CDR3: CSVVTGGMNTEAFF. The CDR3 nucleotides are TGCAGCGTGGTGACAGGGGGCATGAACACTGAAGCTTTCTTT.

This chain connects TRBV28 to TRBJ2-7, with D perhaps TRBD2 (6 bases). V lost 9 bases to trimming and J lost 4 bases, with 16 bases between them. In germline, CDR1 is MDHEN, CDR2 SYDVKM. The CDR3 has 13 amino acids. The CDR3 sequence: CASTVGGLYEQYF. Written as DNA, the CDR3 is TGTGCCAGTACGGTGGGGGGTTTATACGAGCAGTACTTC.

This clone was counted a single time. The chain couples TRBV7-3 to TRBJ2-3; 9 bases agree with TRBD2. J lost 2 bases, V lost 5 bases, and 5 bases had no gene match. Germline V gives CDR1 SGHTA, CDR2 FQGTGA. This CDR3 spans 15 amino acids. Written as DNA, the CDR3 is TGTGCCAGCAGCCCTAGCGGGACTCTCACAGATACGCAGTATTTT. It specifies CASSPSGTLTDTQYF. The full variable domain, in which reference TRBV7-3 and TRBJ2-3 provide the parts outside the CDR3, is GAGVSQTPSNKVTEKGKYVELRCDPISGHTALYWYRQSLGQGPEFLIYFQGTGAADDSGLPNDRFFAVRPEGSVSTLKIQRTERGDSAVYLCASSPSGTLTDTQYFGPGTRLTVL.

J is TRBJ2-3 and V is TRBV4-3, with 11 bases that match TRBD2. CDR1 and CDR2 (germline): LGHNA, YSLEER. Trimming at V came to 2 bases and at J to 5 bases, leaving 9 bases not matched to a gene. The CDR3 is 17 amino acids. The CDR3 DNA reads TGCGCCAGCAGCCAACGAGGTAGCGGGGGGGCCGGAGATACGCAGTATTTT. As protein: CASSQRGSGGAGDTQYF.

This clone showed up just a few times. CDR3 sequence reads: CASSEAPGRAQHF. The DNA of the CDR3 is TGTGCCAGCAGTGAAGCGCCGGGCAGGGCCCAGCATTTT. The chain uses TRBV2 and TRBJ1-5; perhaps TRBD1 as D (5 bases). V dropped 0 bases and J dropped 11 bases, with 11 bases sitting between them. Looked up from germline, CDR1 is SNHLY and CDR2 is FYNNEI. The CDR3 has 13 amino acids.

The chain recombines TRBV2 with TRBJ2-7, with 9 bases fitting TRBD1. Losses at the gene ends were 6 bases for V and 11 bases for J; bases not matched to a gene: 2. Germline CDR1 is SNHLY and CDR2 is FYNNEI. This CDR3 is built from 10 residues. This chain's CDR3 is CASSRQGEYF. The CDR3 coding sequence is TGTGCCAGCAGCCGACAGGGGGAGTACTTC.

The chain has TRBV2 and TRBJ1-2; D not certain. CDR1 is SNHLY, CDR2 FYNNEI, per germline. V was cut by 1 base and J by 4 bases, with 10 bases left in between. CDR3 length: 14 residues. Here the CDR3 reads CASSEGGRTYGYTF. The CDR3, as DNA: TGTGCCAGCAGTGAAGGGGGTAGGACCTATGGCTACACCTTC.

The V gene is TRBV7-7, the J gene TRBJ2-7, with D uncertain. The CDR3 totals 13 residues. V gave up 0 bases and J gave up 1 base, with 4 bases separating them. Germline V lookup: CDR1 SSHAT, CDR2 FNYEAQ (reference sequence). CDR3 amino acids: CASSLAGSYEQYF. The CDR3 DNA reads as TGTGCCAGCAGCTTAGCAGGTTCCTACGAGCAGTACTTC.

V gene TRBV20-1 combines with J gene TRBJ2-1; D unclear. The V gene's germline CDR1 is DFQATT and CDR2 SNEGSKA (reference sequence). Trimming stripped 1 base from V and 7 bases from J, with 5 bases between. CDR3 length: 11 residues. The CDR3 sequence: CSARGLNEQFF. The CDR3 bases are TGCAGTGCTAGAGGGCTAAATGAGCAGTTCTTC.

This chain joins TRBV10-1 and TRBJ2-5; TRBD1 matches at 7 bases. The CDR3 sequence is 14 residues long. V shed 9 bases, J shed 2 bases, and the junction held 9 bases outside the gene matches. The germline gives CDR1 WNHNN, CDR2 SYGVQD (reference sequence). DNA of the CDR3: TGCGCCAGTTCCTCGGGACAGAAGCAAGAGACCCAGTACTTC. Translating it yields CASSSGQKQETQYF.

The genes are TRBV19 and TRBJ1-2; tentative D call: TRBD1 (5 bases). Trimming cost V 8 bases and J 7 bases, with 14 bases left between them. The CDR3 has 12 residues. CDR1 and CDR2 (germline): LNHDA, SQIVND (reference sequence). Here the CDR3 DNA reads TGTGCCAGTTCGCAAGGGGAAAGTGGCTACACCTTC. Translating it yields CASSQGESGYTF.

The V call is TRBV28, the J call TRBJ1-2, with 10 bases lining up with TRBD1. Germline assignment: CDR1 MDHEN and CDR2 SYDVKM. This CDR3 spans 14 amino acids. Trimming took 5 bases from V and 4 from J; bases not matched to a gene: 4. As DNA, the CDR3 is TGTGCCAGCAGTCCCGGGACAGGGGTCTATGGCTACACCTTC. Translation gives CASSPGTGVYGYTF.

The V call is TRBV6-1, the J call TRBJ2-7; D ambiguous. The CDR3 is 10 residues long. Germline CDR1 is MNHNS and CDR2 is SASEGT. Trimming left V 8 bases short and J 4 bases short, with 6 bases between. CDR3 sequence: CASVSYEQYF. The CDR3, as DNA: TGTGCCAGCGTATCATACGAGCAGTACTTC.